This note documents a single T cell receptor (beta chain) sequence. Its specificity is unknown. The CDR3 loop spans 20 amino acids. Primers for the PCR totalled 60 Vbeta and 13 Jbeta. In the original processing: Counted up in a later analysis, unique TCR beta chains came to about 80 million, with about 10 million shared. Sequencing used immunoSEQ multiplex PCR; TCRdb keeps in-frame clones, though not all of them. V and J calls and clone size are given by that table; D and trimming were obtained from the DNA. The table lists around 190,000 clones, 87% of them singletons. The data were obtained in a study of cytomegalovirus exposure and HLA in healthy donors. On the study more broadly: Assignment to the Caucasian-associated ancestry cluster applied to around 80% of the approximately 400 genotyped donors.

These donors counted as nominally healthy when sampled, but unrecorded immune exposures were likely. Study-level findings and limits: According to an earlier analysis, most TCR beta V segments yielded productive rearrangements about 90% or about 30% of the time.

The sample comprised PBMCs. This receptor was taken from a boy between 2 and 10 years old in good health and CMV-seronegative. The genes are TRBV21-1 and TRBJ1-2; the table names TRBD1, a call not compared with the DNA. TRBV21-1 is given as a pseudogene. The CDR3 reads CASSKVKLGTGLLPNYGYTF. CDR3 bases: TGTGCCAGCAGCAAAGTTAAACTTGGGACAGGGCTTCTCCCTAACTATGGCTACACCTTC.